Described below is a single T cell receptor beta chain sequence and its context. This sample was taken from a study of technical replicates of blood from a few donors. The table came from immunoSEQ multiplex PCR; TCRdb's copy has only in-frame clones and leaves some out. The sample has about 54,000 clones, 94% seen once; the top ten hold 0.22%. The junction had 9 bases not matched to a gene; V was cut back by 5 bases and J by 2 bases. The V gene's germline CDR1 is MNHNY and CDR2 SVGAGI (reference sequence). CDR3 length: 15 amino acids. This sequence originates from a human donor in good health. This rearrangement joins TRBV6-6 to TRBJ2-7; 7 bases are shared with TRBD2. The specimen was T cells isolated from PBMCs. DNA of the CDR3: TGTGCCAGCAGTAACGGGTACGGGACTACCTACGAGCAGTACTTC. Translated, it gives CASSNGYGTTYEQYF.